The present T cell receptor (beta chain) was sequenced within a study of PD-1 blockade in classical Hodgkin lymphoma. As for the study in general: Every 2 weeks, patients had 3 mg/kg nivolumab intravenously. Broader study findings: Healthy donors were reported to have higher baseline TCR diversity than newly diagnosed patients. CD4+ TCR diversity, unlike CD8+, climbed significantly by C4D1. The study found complete responders had baseline diversity similar to newly diagnosed patients.

All patients experienced relapse after autologous stem cell transplantation, and brentuximab vedotin exposure was variable. This CDR3 spans 12 amino acids. Germline-derived CDR1 and CDR2 are MNHEY and SVGAGI. V lost 6 bases and J lost 12; bases outside the gene matches: 4. Concerning this clone: What it recognizes is unknown.

Sequenced by immunoSEQ multiplex PCR; TCRdb stores in-frame clones only, minus some. In the table there are over 15,000 clones, roughly 82% of which are singletons. The receptor comes from a human donor with classical Hodgkin lymphoma. The V call is TRBV6-5, the J call TRBJ2-2; TRBD1 matches 10 bases. Source: peripheral blood mononuclear cells (PBMCs), taken before the second cycle of nivolumab. The CDR3 DNA follows: TGTGCCAGCAGCCCCGACAGGGGGCAGCTGTTTTTT. Protein: CASSPDRGQLFF.